This T cell receptor (beta chain) was sequenced during a study of CD8 T cells in Susac syndrome (dated by TCRdb to between 2018 and 2021). The study in broad terms: Repertoire sequencing was used to test whether CD8+ T cell activation and differentiation in Susac syndrome was antigen driven. Clonality of the CD8+ T cell repertoire was compared between about a dozen healthy donors, approximately 14 Susac syndrome patients and some 15 multiple sclerosis patients. On the study overall, not on this receptor specifically: The number of individuals in the TCR sequencing and HLA analysis was acknowledged as relatively small.

RNA was extracted with the RNeasy kit and roughly 0.45 to 1 ug was reverse transcribed using random hexamers. The immunoSEQ multiplex PCR assay, covering 54 Vbeta and 13 Jbeta segments, was used to amplify TCR beta CDR3 regions. Bias from PCR amplification was corrected by using a synthetic template baseline for primer optimization and for computational correction. The published analysis was carried out like this. Reads were annotated to V, D and J genes per IMGT and analyzed with immunoSEQ Analyzer, keeping only productive sequences. Clonality was calculated as one minus the Shannon entropy normalized by log2 of the number of productive unique sequences. Public and private clones were assessed among the 100 most prevalent clones of each patient and control. Clones were defined as Susac-specific if absent from the healthy and MS cohorts, from approximately 1,100 published viral clones and from other ImmuneACCESS disease sequences. Clones were called with MiXCR by TCRdb after fastp trimmed the public reads at Q25, and only in-frame beta chains were retained. Each entry merges the rows of one CDR3 protein and shows their most common DNA and genes. The V and J calls here are based on TCRdb, not the publication. In all, the sample holds about 300,000 distinct CDR3 sequences, and 70% to 90% of those were seen once. Over 0.09% of the sample is held by the ten biggest clonotypes.

Remarks on this clonotype: Which antigen it targets is not known. No per-base quality is available; no much larger clone lies one base away.

Peripheral blood CD8+ and CD4+ T cells from healthy donors, Susac syndrome patients and multiple sclerosis patients were profiled by high-throughput TCR beta sequencing. The multiple sclerosis controls were treatment-naive patients whose relapsing-remitting disease, either stable or active, fulfilled the revised McDonald criteria. CD8+ TEMRA cells were enriched by FACS, while bulk CD8+ and CD4+ T cells were purified by magnetic negative isolation. Blood was drawn into EDTA tubes, processed within 24 hours, and PBMCs were isolated by density gradient centrifugation. PBMCs intended for TCR sequencing were cryopreserved in liquid nitrogen and thawed later in a water bath at 37 degrees C. The sorted or isolated CD4+, CD8+ and CD8+ TEMRA cells had a purity of 90% or higher. The sample was CD8+ T cells from PBMCs. The receptor's source is a human donor with multiple sclerosis.

In nucleotides, the sequence is TGTGCCAGCAGTTTATGGGGACGGTACCTCACGGATACGCAGTATTTT. Its protein product is CASSLWGRYLTDTQYF. The rearrangement combines TRBV27 with TRBJ2-3, with the D call tentatively TRBD1 or TRBD2, each fitting 5 bases. V is clipped by 1 base and J by 6 bases, and the sequence between their germline boundaries is 17 bases long. From a lookup of the germline V gene (reference sequence), CDR1 and CDR2 are MNHEY and SMNVEV. Including cysteine and phenylalanine, the CDR3 has 16 amino acids. The only DNA kept is the CDR3, 48 bases in frame from the first base.